One T cell receptor beta chain is described in this entry. Its antigen is not identified. The junction does not match germline at one end; this may be a read error. The sample belongs to a study of regulatory T cells in long-lasting Graves disease. Stated time point: persistent/refractory GD, antithyroid drugs over 5 years with positive TRAb. The TCR library was made from RNA extracted from PBMCs. One endocrinology department in Xi'an, China, was where patients came from. General study results and limits: Between persistent patients, roughly 2,600 public clonotypes were shared, exceeding the 950 to 1,000 shared between new patients.

This CDR3 is 11 amino acids long. CDR1 and CDR2 (germline): LNHDA, SQIVND (reference sequence). HTBI primers from iRepertoire and Arm-PCR of CDR3 regions yielded the TCR beta libraries. TCRdb used MiXCR to reprocess the multiplex PCR reads, holding one entry per CDR3 protein. Among about 660,000 distinct CDR3 sequences listed, approximately 29% were seen once. The source material was peripheral blood mononuclear cells (PBMCs), sampled when the disease was refractory, from a patient treated with antithyroid drugs. This clonotype originated in a female donor with Graves disease. The V gene is TRBV19, the J gene TRBJ1-1; D unclear. CDR3 sequence (DNA): TGTGCCAGTAGGAAGAACACTGAAGCTTCCTTT. This encodes CASRKNTEASF.